This T cell receptor beta chain stems from a study of T and B cells in COVID-19 patients. Background on the study: Nine tenths of the roughly 20 active-infection patients had comorbidities associated with unfavorable COVID-19 outcome. Study-wide results and limits: Clonality of TRB repertoires was high in active COVID-19; recovery brought above-healthy diversity and richness.

TRB was amplified from about 260-540 ng of blood genomic DNA. TRB rearrangements were amplified by multiplex PCR with BIOMED2 TRB-A/B primers. TCRdb reprocessed the multiplex PCR reads with MiXCR, giving one entry per CDR3 protein. The table records about 8,000 distinct CDR3 sequences, about 28% of them present only once. For this clonotype: No antigen is known for it.

This receptor was obtained from a human donor who had recovered from COVID-19. The specimen sequenced was blood.

The CDR3 region has the DNA TGTGCCAGCAGCCCCGGACAGGGAGTCTTCACAGATACGCAGTATTTT. Translated, it gives CASSPGQGVFTDTQYF. The J gene is TRBJ2-3, the V gene TRBV7-9; 8 nucleotides agree with TRBD1. Germline CDR1 and CDR2: SEHNR and FQNEAQ (reference sequence). The length of the CDR3 is 16 residues. The trim removed 5 bases at V and 2 bases at J, leaving 9 bases unmatched.